The 26 T cell receptor beta chains below come from one sample, sequenced in a study of T cell therapy after organ transplantation. The time point here: 20-29 weeks after completion of therapy. Some clones are missing from TCRdb's copy, which holds only in-frame ones; the method was immunoSEQ multiplex PCR. The sample shows over 20,000 clones, 84% of them seen only once. Their cognate antigens are unknown. Source: CD8+ T cells from blood, taken after autologous CMV-specific T cell therapy. These receptors all come from a human patient who had received a solid organ transplant and had CMV disease. The graft donor may be the source of some T cells.

The V gene is TRBV19, the J gene TRBJ2-1; D might be TRBD1 or TRBD2, each matching 5 bases. Germline V gene data show CDR1 as LNHDA and CDR2 as SQIVND (reference sequence). CDR3 length: 16 residues. The V gene lost 0 bases and the J gene lost 9 bases, with 18 bases spanning the gap. CDR3 sequence: CASSIDLYRSAVEQFF. The CDR3 nucleotides are TGTGCCAGTAGTATAGATCTGTACAGGTCAGCGGTTGAGCAGTTCTTC. Using reference TRBV19 and TRBJ2-1 for the parts outside the CDR3, the full variable domain is DGGITQSPKYLFRKEGQNVTLSCEQNLNHDAMYWYRQDPGQGLRLIYYSQIVNDFQKGDIAEGYSVSREKKESFPLTVTSAQKNPTAFYLCASSIDLYRSAVEQFFGPGTRLTVL.

The rearrangement links TRBV4-3 to TRBJ2-5, with a tentative D call TRBD1 (5 bases). Trimming shortened V by 7 bases and J by 4 bases, and 13 bases separated the two germline ends. CDR3 length: 13 residues. Germline values: CDR1 LGHNA, CDR2 YSLEER. CDR3 residues: CASTRQSGETQYF. In nucleotides, the CDR3 is TGCGCCAGCACGAGACAGTCTGGAGAGACCCAGTACTTC.

The J gene is TRBJ1-5, the V gene TRBV10-3; D remains ambiguous. The germline V gene has CDR1 ENHRY and CDR2 SYGVKD. V was trimmed by 1 base and J by 0 bases, leaving 7 bases between them. The CDR3 is 15 amino acids. CDR3: CAISEWADSNQPQHF. The CDR3 region has the DNA TGTGCCATCAGTGAGTGGGCAGATAGCAATCAGCCCCAGCATTTT.

This rearrangement joins TRBV19 to TRBJ2-1, with TRBD2 matching 9 bases. With 7 bases clipped from V and 5 bases from J, the junction kept 6 bases outside the gene matches. This CDR3 has 14 residues. The germline V gene encodes CDR1 LNHDA and CDR2 SQIVND (reference sequence). The CDR3 sequence is CASKGLAIDNEQFF. The CDR3 region has the DNA TGTGCCAGTAAAGGACTAGCGATCGACAATGAGCAGTTCTTC.

V usage is TRBV5-6 and J usage is TRBJ1-1; TRBD1 is a possible D gene (6 bases). CDR3 size: 13 residues. Germline V lookup: CDR1 SGHDT, CDR2 YYEEEE. V gave up 5 bases and J gave up 7 bases, with 15 bases separating them. The CDR3 DNA sequence: TGTGCCAGCAGTAGTAGCGACAGGAGTGAAGCTTTCTTT. It specifies CASSSSDRSEAFF. Full variable domain (rest looked up from reference TRBV5-6 and TRBJ1-1): DAGVTQSPTHLIKTRGQQVTLRCSPKSGHDTVSWYQQALGQGPQFIFQYYEEEERQRGNFPDRFSGHQFPNYSSELNVNALLLGDSALYLCASSSSDRSEAFFGQGTRLTVV.

This sequence joins TRBV6-5 and TRBJ1-4; perhaps TRBD1 as D (6 bases). V lost 8 bases, J lost 5 bases, and 15 bases lay in between. This CDR3 is built from 14 residues. CDR1 MNHEY and CDR2 SVGAGI come from the germline V gene. The CDR3 sequence is CASSTGGKNEKLFF. The CDR3 nucleotides read TGTGCCAGCTCAACTGGGGGCAAAAATGAAAAACTGTTTTTT.

The rearrangement joins TRBV19 to TRBJ2-1; a weak D match, TRBD2 (6 bases). This CDR3 is 13 amino acids long. Trimming removed 11 bases from V and 2 bases from J, with 13 bases in between. Germline loops: CDR1 LNHDA, CDR2 SQIVND (reference sequence). CDR3 DNA: TGTGCCGCCGCCGGGACTGCCTACAATGAGCAGTTCTTC. As protein: CAAAGTAYNEQFF.

The rearrangement joins TRBV9 to TRBJ2-7; the D gene is possibly TRBD2 (5 bases). CDR3 length: 15 residues. Germline CDR1 and CDR2: SGDLS and YYNGEE. V lost 0 bases and J lost 5, with 15 bases in between. CDR3 loop: CASSVGSSIRNEQYF. CDR3 nucleotides: TGTGCCAGCAGCGTAGGCTCTAGCATTAGGAACGAGCAGTACTTC.

This sequence joins TRBV4-3 and TRBJ2-1; possible D gene TRBD2, 6 bases. Trimming shortened V by 2 bases and J by 4 bases, and 15 bases separated the two germline ends. The CDR3 is made up of 16 amino acids. CDR1 is LGHNA and CDR2 is YSLEER in the germline V gene. The CDR3 region has the DNA TGCGCCAGCAGCCAAACTTGGCCGGAGGGGTACAATGAGCAGTTCTTC. Protein product: CASSQTWPEGYNEQFF.

This clone occurred once. The chain links TRBV20-1 to TRBJ2-4; D is undetermined. V lost 2 bases and J lost 5, with 4 bases in between. The germline V gene encodes CDR1 DFQATT and CDR2 SNEGSKA (reference sequence). CDR3 length equals 11 residues. CDR3 coding DNA: TGCAGTGCTAGAATGGAAAACATTCAGTACTTC. Amino acid sequence: CSARMENIQYF.

CDR3: CASEAPGLANGELFF. The DNA of the CDR3 is TGTGCCAGTGAAGCTCCGGGACTAGCGAATGGGGAGCTGTTTTTT. The genes are TRBV10-3 and TRBJ2-2, with 10 positions matching TRBD2. CDR3 length equals 15 residues. Trimming removed 10 bases from V and 8 bases from J; junction bases left unmatched: 13. Germline CDR1 reads ENHRY; CDR2 reads SYGVKD.

This clone was seen once. The rearrangement uses TRBV9 and TRBJ2-2, with 10 bases fitting TRBD2. Looked up from germline, CDR1 is SGDLS and CDR2 is YYNGEE. This CDR3 spans 15 amino acids. V was pared by 3 bases and J by 5 bases, with 4 bases of the junction left unmatched. The CDR3 region is CASSAPSGRTGELFF. CDR3 DNA sequence: TGTGCCAGCAGCGCTCCTAGCGGGAGAACCGGGGAGCTGTTTTTT.

The genes are TRBV19 and TRBJ1-2; D remains unclear. This CDR3 spans 15 amino acids. From germline, CDR1 is LNHDA and CDR2 SQIVND (reference sequence). V was cut by 5 bases and J by 1 base, with 14 bases left in between. The CDR3 here is CASSSFNGGNYGYTF. The CDR3, as DNA: TGTGCCAGTAGTTCTTTCAACGGTGGTAACTATGGCTACACCTTC.

The CDR3 coding sequence is TGTGCCAGCAGTTTTGGACACGGGGAGCTGTTTTTT. Encoded protein: CASSFGHGELFF. The chain combines TRBV27 with TRBJ2-2; tentative D call: TRBD1 (5 bases). The V and J ends lost 3 bases and 7 bases respectively, with 6 bases between them. Germline lookup yields CDR1 MNHEY and CDR2 SMNVEV (reference sequence). The CDR3 totals 12 residues.

This sequence joins TRBV5-6 and TRBJ2-5; 8 nucleotides agree with TRBD1. The length of the CDR3 is 13 residues. Germline CDR1 SGHDT, CDR2 YYEEEE. V lost 4 bases and J lost 5; bases outside the gene matches: 4. The CDR3 loop reads CASSADRAETQYF. The CDR3 region has the DNA TGTGCCAGCAGCGCGGACAGGGCCGAGACCCAGTACTTC.

This clone showed up just a few times. Different DNA sequences within this sample yield the same CDR3. The chain is built from TRBV2 and TRBJ1-1, with D hard to call. CDR3 length: 12 residues. Per germline, CDR1 SNHLY and CDR2 FYNNEI. Trimming left V 4 bases short and J 1 base short, with 4 bases between. CDR3: CASSGGNTEAFF. The CDR3 nucleotides are TGTGCCAGCAGTGGAGGGAACACTGAAGCTTTCTTT.

V gene TRBV27 combines with J gene TRBJ2-1; 7 positions match TRBD2. The V and J ends lost 7 bases and 2 bases, in that order; junction bases with no gene match: 5. There are 14 residues in the CDR3. Germline V gene lookup returns CDR1 MNHEY and CDR2 SMNVEV (reference sequence). The CDR3 here is CASTKGTTYNEQFF. CDR3 DNA sequence: TGTGCCAGCACCAAGGGGACTACCTACAATGAGCAGTTCTTC.

V usage is TRBV19 and J usage is TRBJ2-5, with D unresolved. Per the germline V gene, CDR1 is LNHDA and CDR2 is SQIVND (reference sequence). Trimming stripped 3 bases from V and 1 base from J, with 6 bases between. The CDR3 loop spans 13 amino acids. CDR3 coding DNA: TGTGCCAGTAGTATCTGGGCCCAAGAGACCCAGTACTTC. Amino acids: CASSIWAQETQYF.

The chain is built from TRBV9 and TRBJ2-2; the match to TRBD2 covers 7 bases. Trimming cost V 0 bases and J 8 bases; bases outside gene matches: 7. This CDR3 spans 15 amino acids. Germline V lookup: CDR1 SGDLS, CDR2 YYNGEE. CDR3 in amino acids: CASSVEVAGIGELFF. CDR3 nucleotide sequence: TGTGCCAGCAGCGTAGAAGTAGCGGGCATAGGGGAGCTGTTTTTT.

The CDR3 DNA follows: TGTGCCAGCAGCCCAGACAGGGCAGTAGCCACCATATATTTT. Translation gives CASSPDRAVATIYF. The gene calls are TRBV7-9 and TRBJ1-3; 7 bases match TRBD1. The length of the CDR3 is 14 residues. With 5 bases clipped from V and 9 bases from J, the junction kept 10 bases outside the gene matches. CDR1 is SEHNR and CDR2 is FQNEAQ in the germline V gene (reference sequence).

V gene TRBV27 combines with J gene TRBJ2-1; the match to TRBD1 covers 7 bases. After removal of 5 bases from V and 3 bases from J, the junction contained 13 bases not matched to a gene. The CDR3 runs 17 residues. Germline-derived CDR1 and CDR2 are MNHEY and SMNVEV (reference sequence). For the CDR3, the DNA is TGTGCCAGCAGTAAATTTTCCGGGACAGAAATCTACAATGAGCAGTTCTTC. Translated: CASSKFSGTEIYNEQFF.

The CDR3 coding sequence is TGTGCCAGTAGTAATGGCGGCAGCTCCTACAATGAGCAGTTCTTC. Its protein is CASSNGGSSYNEQFF. V gene TRBV19 combines with J gene TRBJ2-1; D remains ambiguous. The V end was cut by 4 bases, the J end by 0 bases, with 10 bases between. CDR1 and CDR2 from the germline V gene are LNHDA and SQIVND (reference sequence). The CDR3 runs 15 residues.

The rearrangement joins TRBV11-3 to TRBJ2-5, with TRBD2 as a possible D gene (6 bases). Germline values: CDR1 SGHNT, CDR2 YENEEA. This CDR3 is built from 15 residues. The V end lost 4 bases, the J end lost 5 bases, and 17 bases lay between the germline ends. DNA of the CDR3: TGTGCCAGCAGCTCGGGGGATGGGGTGGGGGAGACCCAGTACTTC. This sequence encodes CASSSGDGVGETQYF.

The chain couples TRBV7-9 to TRBJ2-1; D is unresolved. Germline values: CDR1 SEHNR, CDR2 FQNEAQ (reference sequence). The V and J ends lost 5 bases and 7 bases respectively, with 12 bases between them. CDR3 length: 13 amino acids. As DNA, the CDR3 is TGTGCCAGCAGCCGCCCTATGCTGAATGAGCAGTTCTTC. This sequence encodes CASSRPMLNEQFF.

The V call is TRBV20-1, the J call TRBJ2-7; no clear D. Germline V lookup: CDR1 DFQATT, CDR2 SNEGSKA (reference sequence). There are 10 residues in the CDR3. The germline V and J ends were trimmed by 3 bases and 6 bases, with 6 bases remaining between them. The CDR3 DNA is TGCAGTGCTAGTCCGGGCGAGCAGTACTTC. Protein sequence: CSASPGEQYF.

The chain employs TRBV9 and TRBJ2-2; D is tentatively TRBD1 or TRBD2 (6 bases each). Trimming pared 1 base from V and 4 bases from J, leaving 20 bases between. The CDR3 is 18 amino acids. Germline CDR1 SGDLS, CDR2 YYNGEE. CDR3 nucleotide sequence: TGTGCCAGCAGCGTATCCCAGACGGGGGCTCCTATCACCGGGGAGCTGTTTTTT. Its protein is CASSVSQTGAPITGELFF. Filled out from reference TRBV9 and TRBJ2-2, the complete variable domain reads DSGVTQTPKHLITATGQRVTLRCSPRSGDLSVYWYQQSLDQGLQFLIQYYNGEERAKGNILERFSAQQFPDLHSELNLSSLELGDSALYFCASSVSQTGAPITGELFFGEGSRLTVL.